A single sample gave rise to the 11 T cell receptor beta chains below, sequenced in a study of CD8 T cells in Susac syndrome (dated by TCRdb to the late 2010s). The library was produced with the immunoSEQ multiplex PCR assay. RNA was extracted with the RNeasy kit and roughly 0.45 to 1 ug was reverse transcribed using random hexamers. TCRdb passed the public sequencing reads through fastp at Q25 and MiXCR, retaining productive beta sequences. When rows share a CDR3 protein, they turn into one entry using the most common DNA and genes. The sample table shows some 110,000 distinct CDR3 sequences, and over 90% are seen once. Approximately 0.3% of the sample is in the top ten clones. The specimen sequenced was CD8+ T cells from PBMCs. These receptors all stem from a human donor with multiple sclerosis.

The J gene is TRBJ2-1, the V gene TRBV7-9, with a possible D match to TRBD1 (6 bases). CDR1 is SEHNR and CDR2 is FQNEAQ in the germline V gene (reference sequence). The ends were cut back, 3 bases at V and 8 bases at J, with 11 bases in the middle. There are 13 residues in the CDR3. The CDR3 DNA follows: TGTGCCAGCAGCTTCACAGGGATAGATGAGCAGTTCTTC. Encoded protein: CASSFTGIDEQFF.

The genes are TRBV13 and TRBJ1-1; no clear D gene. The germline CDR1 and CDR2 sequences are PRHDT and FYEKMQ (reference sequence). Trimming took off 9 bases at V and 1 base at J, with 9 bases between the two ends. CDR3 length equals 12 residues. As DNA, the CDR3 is TGTGCCAGTCCGCCGGGGAACACTGAAGCTTTCTTT. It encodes CASPPGNTEAFF.

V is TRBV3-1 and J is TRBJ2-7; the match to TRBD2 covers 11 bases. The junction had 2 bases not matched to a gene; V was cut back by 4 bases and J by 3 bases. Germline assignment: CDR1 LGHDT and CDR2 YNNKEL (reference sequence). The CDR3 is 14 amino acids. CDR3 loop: CASSPGLADYEQYF. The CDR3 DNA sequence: TGTGCCAGCAGCCCGGGACTAGCGGACTACGAGCAGTACTTC.

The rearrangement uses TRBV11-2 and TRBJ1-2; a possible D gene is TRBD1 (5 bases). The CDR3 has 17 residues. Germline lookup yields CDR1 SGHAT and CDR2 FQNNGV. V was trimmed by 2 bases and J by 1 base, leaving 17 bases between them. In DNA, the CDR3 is TGTGCCAGCAGCTTATTGTCCCAGGGACCTTATAACTATGGCTACACCTTC. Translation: CASSLLSQGPYNYGYTF.

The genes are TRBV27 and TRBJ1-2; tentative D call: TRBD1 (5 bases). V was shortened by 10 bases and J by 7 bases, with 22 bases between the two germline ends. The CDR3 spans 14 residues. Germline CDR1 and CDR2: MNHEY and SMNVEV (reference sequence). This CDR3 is CATKTPKGSGGYTF. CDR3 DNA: TGTGCCACCAAGACCCCGAAGGGGAGTGGTGGCTACACCTTC.

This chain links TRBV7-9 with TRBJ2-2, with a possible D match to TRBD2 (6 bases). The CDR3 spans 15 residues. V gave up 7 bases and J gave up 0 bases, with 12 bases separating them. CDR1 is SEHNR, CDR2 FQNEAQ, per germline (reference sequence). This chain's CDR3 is CASTPTGANTGELFF. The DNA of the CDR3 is TGTGCCAGCACCCCCACGGGGGCGAACACCGGGGAGCTGTTTTTT.

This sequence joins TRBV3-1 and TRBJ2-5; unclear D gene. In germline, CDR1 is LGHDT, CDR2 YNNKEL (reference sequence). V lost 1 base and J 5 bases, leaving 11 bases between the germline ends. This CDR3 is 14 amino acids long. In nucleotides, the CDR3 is TGTGCCAGCAGCCAAGTCGGCCTCCATGAGACCCAGTACTTC. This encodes CASSQVGLHETQYF.

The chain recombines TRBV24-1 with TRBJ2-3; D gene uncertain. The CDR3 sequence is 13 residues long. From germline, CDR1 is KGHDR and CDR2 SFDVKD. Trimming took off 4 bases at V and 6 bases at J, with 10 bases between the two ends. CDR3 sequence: CATSEYLMDTQYF. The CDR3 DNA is TGTGCCACCAGTGAGTATTTGATGGATACGCAGTATTTT.

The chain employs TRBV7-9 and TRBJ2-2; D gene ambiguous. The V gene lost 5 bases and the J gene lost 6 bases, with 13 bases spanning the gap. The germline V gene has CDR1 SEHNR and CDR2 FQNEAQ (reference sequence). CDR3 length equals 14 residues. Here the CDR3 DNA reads TGTGCCAGCAGCCCCAAGGGTTGGGCCGGGGAGCTGTTTTTT. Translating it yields CASSPKGWAGELFF.

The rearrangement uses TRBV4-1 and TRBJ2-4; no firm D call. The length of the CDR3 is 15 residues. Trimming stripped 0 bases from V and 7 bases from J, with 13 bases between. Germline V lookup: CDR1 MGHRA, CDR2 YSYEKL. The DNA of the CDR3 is TGCGCCAGCAGCCAAGATCAGCGCCCTAAGAACATTCAGTACTTC. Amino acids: CASSQDQRPKNIQYF.

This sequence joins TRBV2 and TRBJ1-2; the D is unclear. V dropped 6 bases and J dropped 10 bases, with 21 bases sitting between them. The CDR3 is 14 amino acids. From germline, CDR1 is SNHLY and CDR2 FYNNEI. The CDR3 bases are TGTGCCAGCAGCGATTCGGGCCCGTTCTCCCCCTACACCTTC. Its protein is CASSDSGPFSPYTF.